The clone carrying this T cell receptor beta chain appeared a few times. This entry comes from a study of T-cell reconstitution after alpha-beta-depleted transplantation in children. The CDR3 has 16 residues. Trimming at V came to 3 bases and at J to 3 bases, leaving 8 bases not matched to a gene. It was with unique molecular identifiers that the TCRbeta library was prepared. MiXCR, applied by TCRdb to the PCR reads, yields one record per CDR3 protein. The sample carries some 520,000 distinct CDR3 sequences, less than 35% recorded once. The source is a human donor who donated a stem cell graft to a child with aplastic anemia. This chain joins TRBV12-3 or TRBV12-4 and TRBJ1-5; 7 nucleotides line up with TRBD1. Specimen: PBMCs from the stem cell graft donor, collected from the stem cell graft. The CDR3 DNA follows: TGTGCCAGCAGTTTGGGTAAGGGGACAGACAATCAGCCCCAGCATTTT. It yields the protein CASSLGKGTDNQPQHF.